This entry describes one T cell receptor (beta chain). What it recognizes is unknown. The TCR library protocol was used to attach unique molecular identifiers. These identifiers were attached to individual cDNA molecules. In TCRdb, the 5' RACE reads were re-called with MiXCR into one record per CDR3 protein. The sample has just under 90,000 distinct CDR3 sequences, about an eighth seen once. The sample originates from a study of early T cells in non-severe SARS-CoV-2 infection. In the study overall: The chains were unpaired, and the sequenced material was bulk RNA from unsorted whole blood. Whole-study findings and limits: Matching against VDJdb likely underestimated virus-specific expansions, favoring anti-spike CD8.

The germline V and J ends were trimmed by 2 bases and 3 bases, with 11 bases remaining between them. CDR3 length equals 14 residues. Germline-derived CDR1 and CDR2 are DFQATT and SNEGSKA (reference sequence). This TCR derives from an adult who was a healthcare worker with PCR-confirmed SARS-CoV-2 infection or an uninfected control (not recorded which). The sequencing input was whole blood. The chain has TRBV20-1 and TRBJ1-5, with a possible D match to TRBD1 (5 bases). The DNA of the CDR3 is TGCAGTGCTAGACTCCCGGGGCTCAATCAGCCCCAGCATTTT. Translation gives CSARLPGLNQPQHF.